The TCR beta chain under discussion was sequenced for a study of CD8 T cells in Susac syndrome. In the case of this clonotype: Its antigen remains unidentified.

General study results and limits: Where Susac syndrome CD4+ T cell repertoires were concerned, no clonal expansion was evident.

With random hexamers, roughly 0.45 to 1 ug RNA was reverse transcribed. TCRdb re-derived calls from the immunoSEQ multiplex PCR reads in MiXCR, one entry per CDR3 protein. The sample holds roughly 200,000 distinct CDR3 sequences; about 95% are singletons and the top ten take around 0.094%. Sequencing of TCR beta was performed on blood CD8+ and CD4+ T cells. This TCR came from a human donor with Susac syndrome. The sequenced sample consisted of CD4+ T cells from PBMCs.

The CDR3 loop reads CASSPGTTVAETQYF. CDR3 DNA sequence: TGTGCCAGCAGCCCCGGGACCACAGTCGCGGAGACCCAGTACTTC. This chain links TRBV28 with TRBJ2-5; D is perhaps TRBD1 or TRBD2 (5 bases each). Trimming stripped 6 bases from V and 5 bases from J, with 19 bases between. The V gene's germline CDR1 is MDHEN and CDR2 SYDVKM. The CDR3 contains 15 residues.